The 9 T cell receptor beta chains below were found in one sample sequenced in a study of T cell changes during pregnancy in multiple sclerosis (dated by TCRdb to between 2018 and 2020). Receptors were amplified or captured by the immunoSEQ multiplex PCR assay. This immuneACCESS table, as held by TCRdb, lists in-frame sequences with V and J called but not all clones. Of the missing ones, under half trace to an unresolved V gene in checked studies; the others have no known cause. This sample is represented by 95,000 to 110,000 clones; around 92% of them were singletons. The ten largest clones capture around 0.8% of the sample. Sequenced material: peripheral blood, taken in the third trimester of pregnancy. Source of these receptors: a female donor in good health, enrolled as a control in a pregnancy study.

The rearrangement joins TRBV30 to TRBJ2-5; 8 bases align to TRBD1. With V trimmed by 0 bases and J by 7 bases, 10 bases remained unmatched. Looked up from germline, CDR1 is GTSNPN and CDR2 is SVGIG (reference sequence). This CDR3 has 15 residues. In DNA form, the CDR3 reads TGTGCCTGGAGTGTGAACAGGGGGATAAGGCGGACCCAGTACTTC. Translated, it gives CAWSVNRGIRRTQYF.

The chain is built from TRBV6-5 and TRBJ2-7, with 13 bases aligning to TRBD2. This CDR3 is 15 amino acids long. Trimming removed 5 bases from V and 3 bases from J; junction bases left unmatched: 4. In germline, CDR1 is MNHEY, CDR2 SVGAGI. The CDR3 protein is CASSPRTSGGYEQYF. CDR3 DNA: TGTGCCAGCAGTCCCCGGACTAGCGGGGGCTACGAGCAGTACTTC.

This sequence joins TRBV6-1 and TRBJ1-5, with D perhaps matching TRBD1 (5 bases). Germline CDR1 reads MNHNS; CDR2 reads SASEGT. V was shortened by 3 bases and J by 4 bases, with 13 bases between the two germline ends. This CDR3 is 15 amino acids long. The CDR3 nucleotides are TGTGCCAGCAGTGATTATGCAGGGCAAAATCAGCCCCAGCATTTT. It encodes CASSDYAGQNQPQHF.

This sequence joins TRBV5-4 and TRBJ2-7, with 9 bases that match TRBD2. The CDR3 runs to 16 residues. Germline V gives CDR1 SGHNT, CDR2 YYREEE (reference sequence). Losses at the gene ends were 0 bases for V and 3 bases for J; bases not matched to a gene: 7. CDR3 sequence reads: CASSLGLAEDIYEQYF. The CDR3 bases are TGTGCCAGCAGCTTGGGACTAGCGGAGGATATCTACGAGCAGTACTTC.

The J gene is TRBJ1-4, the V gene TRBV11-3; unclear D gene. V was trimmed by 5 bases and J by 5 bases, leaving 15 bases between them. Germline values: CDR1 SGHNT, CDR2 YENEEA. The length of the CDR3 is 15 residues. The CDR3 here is CASSHRGVPNEKLFF. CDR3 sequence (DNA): TGTGCCAGCAGCCACCGCGGGGTGCCAAATGAAAAACTGTTTTTT.

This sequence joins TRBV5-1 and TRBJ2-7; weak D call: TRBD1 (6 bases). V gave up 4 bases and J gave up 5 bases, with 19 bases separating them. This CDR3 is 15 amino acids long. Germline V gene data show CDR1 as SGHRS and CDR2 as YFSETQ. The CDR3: CASSVLPFTGNEQYF. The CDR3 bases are TGCGCCAGCAGCGTCCTCCCATTCACAGGGAACGAGCAGTACTTC.

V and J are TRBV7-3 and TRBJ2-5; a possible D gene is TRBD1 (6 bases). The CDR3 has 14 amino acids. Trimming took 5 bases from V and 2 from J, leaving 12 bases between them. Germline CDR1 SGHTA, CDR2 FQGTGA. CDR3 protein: CASSPPDRQETQYF. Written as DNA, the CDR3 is TGTGCCAGCAGCCCCCCGGACAGACAAGAGACCCAGTACTTC.

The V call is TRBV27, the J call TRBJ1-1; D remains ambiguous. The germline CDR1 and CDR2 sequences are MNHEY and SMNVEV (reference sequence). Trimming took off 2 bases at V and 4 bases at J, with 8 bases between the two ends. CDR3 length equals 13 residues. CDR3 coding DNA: TGTGCCAGCAGTTTAAGTCCGGTCACTGAAGCTTTCTTT. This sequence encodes CASSLSPVTEAFF.

CDR3 region: CASSYSTGHSYEQYF. In nucleotides, the CDR3 is TGTGCCAGCAGTTACTCAACAGGCCACTCCTACGAGCAGTACTTC. The gene calls are TRBV6-5 and TRBJ2-5; D perhaps matches TRBD1 (5 bases). With the DNA end fitting TRBJ2-7 better, the J assignment may be wrong. The CDR3 spans 15 residues. The germline CDR1 and CDR2 sequences are MNHEY and SVGAGI.